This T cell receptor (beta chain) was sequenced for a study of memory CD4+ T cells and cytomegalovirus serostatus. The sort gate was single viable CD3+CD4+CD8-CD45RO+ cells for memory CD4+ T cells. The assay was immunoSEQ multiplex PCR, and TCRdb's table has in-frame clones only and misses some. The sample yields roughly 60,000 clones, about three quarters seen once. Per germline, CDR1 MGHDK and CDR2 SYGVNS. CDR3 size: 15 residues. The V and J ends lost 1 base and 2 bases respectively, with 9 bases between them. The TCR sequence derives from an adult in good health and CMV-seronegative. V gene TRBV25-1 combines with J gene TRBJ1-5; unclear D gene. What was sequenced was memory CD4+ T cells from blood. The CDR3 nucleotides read TGTGCCAGCAGTGAATCTCACTCCGGCAATCAGCCCCAGCATTTT. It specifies CASSESHSGNQPQHF.